What follows are 22 T cell receptor beta chains derived from one specimen sequenced in a study of blood T cell repertoires in COVID-19. TCRdb's table, derived via immunoSEQ multiplex PCR, lists solely in-frame clones and lacks some. The profile shows some 160,000 clones, around 80% of them singletons. The sample comprised peripheral blood. These receptors all come from a woman between 45 and 60 years old with acute or convalescent COVID-19.

The genes are TRBV10-3 and TRBJ1-2, with unresolved D. Germline V gene data show CDR1 as ENHRY and CDR2 as SYGVKD. This CDR3 is 16 amino acids long. The V gene lost 1 base and the J gene lost 3 bases, with 15 bases spanning the gap. The CDR3 sequence: CAISELKLREDYGYTF. In nucleotides, the CDR3 is TGTGCCATCAGTGAGTTAAAGCTACGGGAGGACTATGGCTACACCTTC.

This clone was observed a few times. The chain recombines TRBV28 with TRBJ2-3; no firm D call. Trimming took 5 bases from V and 0 from J, leaving 9 bases between them. The CDR3 is 14 residues long. CDR1 is MDHEN and CDR2 is SYDVKM in the germline V gene. The CDR3 DNA reads TGTGCCAGCAGTGACTCCGGCAGCACAGATACGCAGTATTTT. Translating gives CASSDSGSTDTQYF.

J is TRBJ2-5 and V is TRBV7-9; D perhaps matches TRBD2 (6 bases). This CDR3 has 15 amino acids. The germline V and J ends were trimmed by 5 bases and 5 bases, with 18 bases remaining between them. Germline-derived CDR1 and CDR2 are SEHNR and FQNEAQ (reference sequence). The CDR3 DNA reads as TGTGCCAGCAGCAATCCCGAGATGGGGAGGGAGACCCAGTACTTC. As protein: CASSNPEMGRETQYF.

This clone occurred once. This chain joins TRBV7-9 and TRBJ1-1; 8 bases line up with TRBD1. The CDR3 sequence is 16 residues long. The germline V gene has CDR1 SEHNR and CDR2 FQNEAQ (reference sequence). With V trimmed by 0 bases and J by 4 bases, 7 bases remained unmatched. DNA for the CDR3: TGTGCCAGCAGCTTAGCACCAGGGGGCTTTATCACTGAAGCTTTCTTT. This translates into CASSLAPGGFITEAFF.

The gene calls are TRBV5-6 and TRBJ2-7; 8 positions agree with TRBD1. The CDR3 length is 13 residues. The germline V gene has CDR1 SGHDT and CDR2 YYEEEE. V trimming: 4 bases; J trimming: 4 bases; junction bases outside the gene matches: 4. The CDR3 DNA is TGTGCCAGCAGCCAATGGACAGGGTACGAGCAGTACTTC. Encoded protein: CASSQWTGYEQYF.

V usage is TRBV6-6 and J usage is TRBJ2-7; the match to TRBD1 covers 9 bases. The CDR3 extends over 13 amino acids. CDR1 is MNHNY and CDR2 is SVGAGI in the germline V gene (reference sequence). Germline trimming cut 5 bases from V and 5 bases from J; bases unmatched to any gene: 4. CDR3 sequence: CASSQGTGNEQYF. In nucleotides, the CDR3 is TGTGCCAGCAGTCAAGGGACAGGGAACGAGCAGTACTTC.

This clone occurred a few times. The chain uses TRBV28 and TRBJ1-5, with 7 bases lining up with TRBD1. Per germline, CDR1 MDHEN and CDR2 SYDVKM. CDR3 size: 16 residues. Losses at the gene ends were 5 bases for V and 11 bases for J; bases not matched to a gene: 18. The CDR3 nucleotides read TGTGCCAGCAGTCCACAGGGGAGAAGGCCCCGGGGGACCCAGCATTTT. Translating it yields CASSPQGRRPRGTQHF.

The J gene is TRBJ2-3, the V gene TRBV5-1; 10 bases match TRBD2. Germline V CDR1 and CDR2: SGHRS, YFSETQ. Trimming at V came to 4 bases and at J to 6 bases, leaving 8 bases not matched to a gene. CDR3 size: 15 residues. As DNA, the CDR3 is TGCGCCAGCAGCGAAGGACTAGCGGAATCTGATACGCAGTATTTT. Translated: CASSEGLAESDTQYF.

The CDR3 is CASSEHPAGGETQYF. The CDR3 nucleotides are TGTGCCAGCAGTGAACACCCCGCAGGGGGTGAGACCCAGTACTTC. The V and J genes are TRBV6-1 and TRBJ2-5; TRBD1 matches 7 bases. The length of the CDR3 is 15 residues. J gave up 5 bases and V 2 bases, and 8 bases lay outside the gene matches. CDR1 and CDR2 (germline): MNHNS, SASEGT.

The V gene is TRBV4-1, the J gene TRBJ2-4, with D hard to call. The CDR3 is 18 residues long. V was cut by 0 bases and J by 7 bases, with 22 bases left in between. Germline V CDR1 and CDR2: MGHRA, YSYEKL. The CDR3 region is CASSQELGFGPQKNIQYF. The CDR3 DNA is TGCGCCAGCAGCCAAGAACTTGGTTTTGGTCCTCAAAAGAACATTCAGTACTTC.

Points on this clone: Other DNA sequences in this specimen translate into the identical CDR3. V is TRBV28 and J is TRBJ1-1; D uncertain. V was trimmed by 3 bases and J by 5 bases, leaving 7 bases between them. Germline V gene data show CDR1 as MDHEN and CDR2 as SYDVKM. CDR3 length: 12 residues. Here the CDR3 DNA reads TGTGCCAGCAGTTTGTCGGGTACTGAAGCTTTCTTT. This codes for CASSLSGTEAFF.

This chain uses TRBV27 with TRBJ2-2; no clear D gene. Germline V lookup: CDR1 MNHEY, CDR2 SMNVEV (reference sequence). The CDR3 sequence is 14 residues long. The V and J ends lost 9 bases and 4 bases respectively, with 15 bases between them. The CDR3 sequence is CASGVDYRTGELFF. CDR3 coding DNA: TGTGCCAGTGGAGTGGATTATCGCACCGGGGAGCTGTTTTTT.

This chain joins TRBV6-9 and TRBJ1-5, with 8 bases fitting TRBD1. From germline, CDR1 is MNHGY and CDR2 SVAAGI. The CDR3 extends over 15 amino acids. The V segment lost 4 bases and the J segment 2 bases; nucleotides outside the gene matches: 4. This CDR3 is CASSLLQGGNQPQHF. The DNA of the CDR3 is TGTGCCAGCAGTTTACTACAGGGGGGCAATCAGCCCCAGCATTTT.

V is TRBV20-1 and J is TRBJ2-2; a weak D match, TRBD2 (5 bases). V was pared by 3 bases and J by 5 bases, with 10 bases between. Germline V gene sequence: CDR1 DFQATT, CDR2 SNEGSKA (reference sequence). The CDR3 spans 13 residues. For the CDR3, the DNA is TGCAGTGCTAGTCCCGGACTGACCGGGGAGCTGTTTTTT. This sequence encodes CSASPGLTGELFF.

In this sample, this clone turned up a few times. This chain connects TRBV15 to TRBJ1-1; D is unclear. The V gene lost 0 bases and the J gene lost 3 bases, with 8 bases spanning the gap. The CDR3 is made up of 14 amino acids. Germline V gene data show CDR1 as LNHNV and CDR2 as YYDKDF (reference sequence). The CDR3: CATSRDVGDTEAFF. CDR3 sequence (DNA): TGTGCCACCAGCAGAGATGTGGGCGACACTGAAGCTTTCTTT.

V and J are TRBV9 and TRBJ2-1; tentative D call: TRBD1 (6 bases). The CDR3 has 14 amino acids. Trimming left V 3 bases short and J 4 bases short, with 11 bases between. CDR1 and CDR2 (germline): SGDLS, YYNGEE. CDR3 in amino acids: CASSDGQPYNEQFF. Written as DNA, the CDR3 is TGTGCCAGCAGCGATGGACAGCCTTACAATGAGCAGTTCTTC.

This sequence joins TRBV5-6 and TRBJ1-1; TRBD1 matches 7 bases. J gave up 1 base and V 4 bases, and 1 base lay outside the gene matches. Per the germline V gene, CDR1 is SGHDT and CDR2 is YYEEEE. The CDR3 extends over 13 amino acids. CDR3 region: CASSGQENTEAFF. The CDR3 DNA reads as TGTGCCAGCAGCGGACAGGAGAACACTGAAGCTTTCTTT.

This rearrangement joins TRBV6-2 or TRBV6-3 to TRBJ1-2; D is unclear. Germline lookup yields CDR1 MNHEY and CDR2 SVGEGT. V was shortened by 2 bases and J by 4 bases, with 14 bases between the two germline ends. This CDR3 is built from 15 residues. Here the CDR3 reads CASSYGAEASYGYTF. The DNA of the CDR3 is TGTGCCAGCAGTTACGGTGCGGAAGCAAGCTATGGCTACACCTTC.

The genes are TRBV6-2 or TRBV6-3 and TRBJ1-1; D is possibly TRBD1 (5 bases). The V end lost 4 bases, the J end lost 0 bases, and 12 bases lay between the germline ends. There are 15 residues in the CDR3. Per germline, CDR1 MNHEY and CDR2 SVGEGT. The CDR3 reads CASSFRGLMNTEAFF. In DNA form, the CDR3 reads TGTGCCAGCAGTTTTAGGGGCCTTATGAACACTGAAGCTTTCTTT.

The rearrangement uses TRBV12-3 or TRBV12-4 and TRBJ2-5; the D gene is possibly TRBD1 (6 bases). This CDR3 has 13 amino acids. The V gene lost 3 bases and the J gene lost 5 bases, with 10 bases spanning the gap. This chain's CDR3 is CASSFQGRETQYF. The DNA of the CDR3 is TGTGCCAGCAGTTTTCAGGGGCGGGAGACCCAGTACTTC.

The chain links TRBV5-8 to TRBJ1-5, with D possibly being TRBD1 (5 bases). This CDR3 contains 14 residues. Germline V gives CDR1 SGHTS, CDR2 YDEGEE. Trimming left V 1 base short and J 3 bases short, with 8 bases between. CDR3 loop: CASSLQGYNQPQHF. The CDR3, as DNA: TGTGCCAGCAGCTTGCAGGGTTACAATCAGCCCCAGCATTTT.

The rearrangement uses TRBV18 and TRBJ1-1, with a tentative D call TRBD1 (5 bases). There are 14 residues in the CDR3. Germline loops: CDR1 KGHSH, CDR2 LQKENI. Trimming cost V 6 bases and J 4 bases, with 15 bases left between them. As DNA, the CDR3 is TGTGCCAGCTCTCAGCCCGACAGATCCACTGAAGCTTTCTTT. Its protein is CASSQPDRSTEAFF.